This TCR beta chain was identified during a study of early T cells in non-severe SARS-CoV-2 infection. Findings of the study overall: Matches to VDJdb favored anti-spike CD8 responses and missed private and CD4 specificities.

In its sample, this clonotype was seen many times. No antigen is known for it. Individual cDNA molecules carried attached unique molecular identifiers. TCRdb re-called the 5' RACE reads through MiXCR, storing one row per CDR3 protein. The profile shows tens of thousands of distinct CDR3 sequences, less than 7.5% of them singletons. The length of the CDR3 is 16 residues. The V gene's germline CDR1 is GTSNPN and CDR2 SVGIG (reference sequence). The V and J ends lost 4 bases and 4 bases, in that order; junction bases with no gene match: 12. This sequence was found in an adult who was a healthcare worker with PCR-confirmed SARS-CoV-2 infection or an uninfected control (not recorded which). This specimen was whole blood, taken at baseline. This rearrangement joins TRBV30 to TRBJ1-1, with 10 positions matching TRBD1. In DNA form, the CDR3 reads TGTGCCTGGAAGAAACGGGACAGGGGAGGGAGCACTGAAGCTTTCTTT. This codes for CAWKKRDRGGSTEAFF.